This TCR beta chain was found in a study of early T cells in non-severe SARS-CoV-2 infection (dated by TCRdb to about 2021). Regarding the study in general: Because TCR sequencing was done on bulk RNA from unsorted whole blood, the alpha and beta chains could not be paired.

Ten or more counts support this clonotype. No antigen is known for it. The record has no base qualities; no much larger clone is one base away. A case-control design nested within a healthcare worker cohort in London, UK, was used, with weekly nasopharyngeal swab PCR tests and blood sampling performed. Healthcare workers were enrolled in the week of the UK lockdown, from 23 to 31 March 2020, and were followed every week for up to about 15 weeks. Counted from cysteine to phenylalanine, this CDR3 has 15 amino acids. Only the CDR3 region is kept as DNA, spanning 45 bases read in frame from base 1. CDR1 SGHTA and CDR2 FQGTGA were looked up in the germline V gene. V loses 4 bases, J loses 8 bases, and the germline ends lie 18 bases apart. Here is what the overall study found, with its caveats: VDJdb matching was skewed toward anti-spike CD8 responses, so virus-specific expansions were likely underestimated and private and CD4 specificities were missed.

Receptors were amplified or captured by 5' RACE. TCRdb records NextSeq 500 as the sequencer. The TCR library protocol attached unique molecular identifiers to individual cDNA molecules to correct for sequencing error and PCR bias. TCR alpha and beta chains were both sequenced, and the abundances of alpha and beta sequences in each sample were closely correlated with each other. The paper's processing steps were these. V gene, J gene and CDR3 annotation of TCR sequences was performed with Decombinator V4. Expanded TCRs were defined as changing significantly between any two time points under a Poisson model with p below 0.0001. Abundances of TCRs were expressed as counts per million after normalisation to the total number of TCRs sequenced in each sample. TRAV1-2 paired with TRAJ12, TRAJ20 or TRAJ33 defined MAIT TCRs, while TRAV10 paired with TRAJ18 defined iNKT TCRs. VDJdb, accessed on 1 November 2021, was searched for TCRs annotated for CMV, EBV and SARS-CoV-2, and TCRs annotated for more than one antigen were excluded. TCRdb applied fastp at Q25 and MiXCR to the public reads, then kept only in-frame beta chains. CDR3 protein duplicates are merged, each entry listing the most common genes and DNA. TCRdb, rather than the study authors, made the V and J calls. Here the sample has fewer than 100,000 distinct CDR3 sequences; around 12% occur a single time. Roughly 3.6% of the sample comes from the top ten.

Sequencing was performed on whole blood. This TCR was recovered from an adult who was a healthcare worker with PCR-confirmed SARS-CoV-2 infection or an uninfected control (not recorded which). The chain couples TRBV7-3 to TRBJ2-1; the D element might be TRBD1 or TRBD2, as each aligns at 5 bases. The CDR3 reads CASSSSGTYSDEQFF. The sequenced DNA: TGTGCCAGCAGCTCTTCCGGGACGTACTCCGATGAGCAGTTCTTC.